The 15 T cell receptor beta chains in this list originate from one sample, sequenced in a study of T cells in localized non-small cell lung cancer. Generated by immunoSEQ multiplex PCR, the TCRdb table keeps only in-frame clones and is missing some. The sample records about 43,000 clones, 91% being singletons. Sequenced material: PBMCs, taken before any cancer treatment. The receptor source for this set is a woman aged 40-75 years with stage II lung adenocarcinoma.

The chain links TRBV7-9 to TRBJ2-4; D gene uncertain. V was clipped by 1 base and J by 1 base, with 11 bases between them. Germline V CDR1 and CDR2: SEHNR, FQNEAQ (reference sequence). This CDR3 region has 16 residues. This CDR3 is CASSLGNQMAKNIQYF. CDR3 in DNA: TGTGCCAGCAGCTTAGGAAATCAGATGGCCAAAAACATTCAGTACTTC.

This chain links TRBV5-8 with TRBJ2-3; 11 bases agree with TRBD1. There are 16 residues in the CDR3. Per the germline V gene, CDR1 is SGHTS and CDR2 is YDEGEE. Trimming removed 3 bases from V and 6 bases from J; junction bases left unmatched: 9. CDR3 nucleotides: TGTGCCAGCAGCTCTGGGACAGGGGGAGGCTTGGATACGCAGTATTTT. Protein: CASSSGTGGGLDTQYF.

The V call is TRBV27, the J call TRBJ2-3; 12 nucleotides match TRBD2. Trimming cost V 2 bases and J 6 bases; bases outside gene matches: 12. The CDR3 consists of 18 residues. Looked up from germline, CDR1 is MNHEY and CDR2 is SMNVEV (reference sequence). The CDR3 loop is CASSLGASGRAFRDTQYF. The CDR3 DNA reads TGTGCCAGCAGTTTAGGGGCTAGCGGGAGGGCCTTTAGGGATACGCAGTATTTT.

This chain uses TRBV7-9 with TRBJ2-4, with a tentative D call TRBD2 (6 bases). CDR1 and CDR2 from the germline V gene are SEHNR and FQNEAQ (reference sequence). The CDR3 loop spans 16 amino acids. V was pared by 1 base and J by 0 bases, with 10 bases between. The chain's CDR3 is CASSLGGGLAKNIQYF. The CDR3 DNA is TGTGCCAGCAGCTTAGGAGGAGGGTTAGCCAAAAACATTCAGTACTTC.

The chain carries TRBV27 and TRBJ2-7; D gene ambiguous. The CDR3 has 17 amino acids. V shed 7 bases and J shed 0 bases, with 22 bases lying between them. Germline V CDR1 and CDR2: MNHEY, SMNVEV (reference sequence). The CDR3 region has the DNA TGTGCCAGCACCCCAACCCCCAGGTACGGAACCTCCTACGAGCAGTACTTC. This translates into CASTPTPRYGTSYEQYF.

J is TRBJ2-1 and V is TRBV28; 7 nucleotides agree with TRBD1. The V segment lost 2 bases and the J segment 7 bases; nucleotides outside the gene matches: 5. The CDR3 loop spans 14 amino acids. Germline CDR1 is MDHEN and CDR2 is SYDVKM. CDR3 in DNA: TGTGCCAGCAGTTTACTGGACAGGTGGAATGAGCAGTTCTTC. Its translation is CASSLLDRWNEQFF.

This CDR3 is CASSLTGTSGRRETQYF. The CDR3 region has the DNA TGTGCCAGCAGTTTGACCGGGACTAGCGGTAGAAGAGAGACCCAGTACTTC. The chain joins TRBV28 to TRBJ2-5, with 11 bases matching TRBD2. CDR3 length: 17 residues. The V gene's germline CDR1 is MDHEN and CDR2 SYDVKM. V lost 3 bases, J lost 4 bases, and 10 bases stayed unmatched.

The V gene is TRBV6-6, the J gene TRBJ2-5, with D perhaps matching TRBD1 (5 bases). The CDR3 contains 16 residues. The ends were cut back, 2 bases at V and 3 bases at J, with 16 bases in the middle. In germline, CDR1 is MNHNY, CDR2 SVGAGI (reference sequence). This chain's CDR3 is CASSYGARAVEETQYF. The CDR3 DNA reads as TGTGCCAGCAGTTACGGCGCCAGGGCGGTCGAAGAGACCCAGTACTTC.

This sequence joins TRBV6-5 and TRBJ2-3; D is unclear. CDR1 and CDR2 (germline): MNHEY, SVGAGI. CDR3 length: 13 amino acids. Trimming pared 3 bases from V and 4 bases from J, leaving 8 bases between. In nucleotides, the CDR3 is TGTGCCAGCAGTTATCTGGGTTCAGATACGCAGTATTTT. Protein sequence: CASSYLGSDTQYF.

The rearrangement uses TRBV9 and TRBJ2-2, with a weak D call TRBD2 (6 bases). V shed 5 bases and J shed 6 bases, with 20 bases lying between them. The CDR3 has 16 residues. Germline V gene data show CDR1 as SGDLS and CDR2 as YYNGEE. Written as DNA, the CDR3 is TGTGCCAGCAGTCCCCCCGGCTGGGGGGATCCCGGGGAGCTGTTTTTT. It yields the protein CASSPPGWGDPGELFF.

CDR3 sequence: CSVAGQGDYEQYF. Written as DNA, the CDR3 is TGCAGCGTTGCCGGACAGGGCGACTACGAGCAGTACTTC. V and J are TRBV29-1 and TRBJ2-7, with 8 bases identical to TRBD1. The CDR3 has 13 residues. Germline trimming cut 4 bases from V and 3 bases from J; bases unmatched to any gene: 5. Germline V gene data show CDR1 as SQVTM and CDR2 as ANQGSEA.

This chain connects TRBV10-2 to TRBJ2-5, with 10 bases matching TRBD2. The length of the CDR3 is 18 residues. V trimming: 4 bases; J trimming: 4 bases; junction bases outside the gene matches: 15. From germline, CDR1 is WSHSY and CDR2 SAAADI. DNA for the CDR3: TGCGCCAGCAGTGCCCCGGGACTAGCGTCCCTGAGGGGAGAGACCCAGTACTTC. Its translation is CASSAPGLASLRGETQYF.

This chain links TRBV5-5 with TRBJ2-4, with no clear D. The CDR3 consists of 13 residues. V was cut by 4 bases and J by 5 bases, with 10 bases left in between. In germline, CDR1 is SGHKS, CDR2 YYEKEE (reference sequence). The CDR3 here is CASSRRGENIQYF. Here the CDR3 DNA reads TGTGCCAGCAGCAGGCGAGGAGAAAACATTCAGTACTTC.

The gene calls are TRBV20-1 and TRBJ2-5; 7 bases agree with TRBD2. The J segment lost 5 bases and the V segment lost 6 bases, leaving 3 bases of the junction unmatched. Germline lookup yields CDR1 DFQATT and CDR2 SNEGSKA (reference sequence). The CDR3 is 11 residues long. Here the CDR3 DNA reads TGCAGTGCGGCGGGGGAGGAGACCCAGTACTTC. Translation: CSAAGEETQYF.

The CDR3 DNA is TGTGCCAGCAGCACCCTCGACGGAACCACTGAAGCTTTCTTT. Translating it yields CASSTLDGTTEAFF. The chain joins TRBV6-5 to TRBJ1-1; no clear D gene. Germline lookup yields CDR1 MNHEY and CDR2 SVGAGI. V was trimmed by 6 bases and J by 4 bases, leaving 15 bases between them. The CDR3 has 14 amino acids.